A selection of T cell receptor beta chains follows, all from one sample in a study of beta chain features in type 1 diabetes. TCRdb's copy holds only in-frame clones and misses some; the assay was immunoSEQ multiplex PCR. The sample has approximately 58,000 clones; about 64% are singletons. Sequencing input: stem cell memory CD4+ T cells from blood. The receptors come from a woman aged 25-40 years with type 1 diabetes. CDR3s include the opening cysteine and the closing phenylalanine or tryptophan. The D gene is left open where the match is weak. The listing skips clone size in some rows; elsewhere it reads once, few, many or a size class.

TRBJ1-1	TRBV19	16	-	-	CASRKTGTPVWAEAFF	TGTGCCAGTAGAAAAACCGGGACACCAGTTTGGGCTGAAGCTTTCTTT
TRBJ2-7	TRBV5-6	18	-	TRBD1	CASSAEGRTGQGRYEQYF	TGTGCCAGCAGCGCGGAAGGTCGGACGGGACAGGGCCGCTACGAGCAGTACTTC
TRBJ2-1	TRBV27	14	-	-	CASSLDISYNEQFF	TGTGCCAGCAGTCTTGACATATCCTACAATGAGCAGTTCTTC
TRBJ2-2	TRBV9	16	few	TRBD2	CASSTRTSMNTGELFF	TGTGCCAGCAGCACCCGGACTAGCATGAACACCGGGGAGCTGTTTTTT
TRBJ2-7	TRBV14	15	-	TRBD2	CASSHPLAGVYEQYF	TGTGCCAGCAGCCATCCTTTAGCGGGAGTCTACGAGCAGTACTTC
TRBJ2-5	TRBV5-1	16	-	TRBD1	CASSYLGQAAGETQYF	TGCGCCAGCAGCTACCTAGGACAGGCCGCAGGAGAGACCCAGTACTTC
TRBJ1-2	TRBV5-1	14	few	TRBD1	CASSLGTGNYGYTF	TGCGCCAGCAGCTTGGGGACAGGGAACTATGGCTACACCTTC
TRBJ2-5	TRBV7-3	16	-	-	CASSLTLQGGFETQYF	TGTGCCAGCAGCTTAACCCTGCAGGGGGGATTTGAGACCCAGTACTTC
TRBJ2-2	TRBV2	13	-	-	CASSTLEGGELFF	TGTGCCAGCAGTACACTCGAGGGCGGGGAGCTGTTTTTT
TRBJ2-7	TRBV18	14	-	-	CASSPARGSGEQYF	TGTGCCAGCTCACCAGCCCGGGGATCTGGGGAGCAGTACTTC
TRBJ1-5	TRBV30	15	-	-	CAWSTGSNSNQPQHF	TGTGCCTGGAGTACAGGGTCCAATAGCAATCAGCCCCAGCATTTT
TRBJ2-1	TRBV19	16	few	-	CASSLTGSSSYNEQFF	TGTGCCAGTAGTTTAACGGGTTCTAGCTCCTACAATGAGCAGTTCTTC
TRBJ2-1	TRBV6-1	13	-	-	CASSEVHGNEQFF	TGTGCCAGCAGTGAAGTACATGGCAATGAGCAGTTCTTC
TRBJ2-7	TRBV6-5	14	-	-	CASSPSLVPYEQYF	TGTGCCAGCAGTCCCTCACTAGTTCCCTACGAGCAGTACTTC
TRBJ2-5	TRBV5-1	15	few	TRBD1	CASSSTGTGEETQYF	TGCGCCAGCAGCTCAACCGGGACAGGGGAAGAGACCCAGTACTTC
TRBJ2-7	TRBV13	15	few	TRBD2	CASSLRLAGAYEQYF	TGTGCCAGCAGCTTACGGCTAGCGGGAGCCTACGAGCAGTACTTC
TRBJ2-7	TRBV15	16	-	TRBD1	CATSVLGTGGRDEQYF	TGTGCCACCAGCGTTCTGGGGACAGGAGGTAGGGACGAGCAGTACTTC
TRBJ2-5	TRBV9	13	-	-	CASSVLEQETQYF	TGTGCCAGCAGCGTCCTAGAACAAGAGACCCAGTACTTC
TRBJ2-5	TRBV6-5	15	-	TRBD1	CASSYSWDSQETQYF	TGTGCCAGCAGTTACTCCTGGGACAGCCAAGAGACCCAGTACTTC
TRBJ1-1	TRBV7-2	14	-	-	CASYRDSFFTEAFF	TGTGCCAGTTACAGAGACAGTTTTTTCACTGAAGCTTTCTTT
TRBJ2-2	TRBV7-9	15	-	TRBD1	CASSPGDRRAGELFF	TGTGCCAGCAGCCCAGGGGACAGGAGAGCCGGGGAGCTGTTTTTT
TRBJ1-5	TRBV4-1	16	-	-	CASSQVGVRGGQPQHF	TGCGCCAGCAGCCAAGTAGGTGTGAGGGGGGGACAGCCCCAGCATTTT
TRBJ1-5	TRBV7-9	13	-	-	CASSGQGDQPQHF	TGTGCCAGCAGCGGTCAGGGCGATCAGCCCCAGCATTTT
TRBJ2-2	TRBV14	14	once	-	CASSPPSVTGELFF	TGTGCCAGCAGCCCGCCTAGCGTTACCGGGGAGCTGTTTTTT
TRBJ2-3	TRBV18	12	few	-	CASSPLSDTQYF	TGTGCCAGCTCACCCCTTTCAGATACGCAGTATTTT
TRBJ2-7	TRBV19	15	-	-	CASSIGRGKSREQYF	TGTGCCAGTAGTATAGGAAGAGGGAAGAGTCGCGAGCAGTACTTC
TRBJ1-2	TRBV29-1	13	few	TRBD1	CSVLSQDRGGYTF	TGCAGCGTCCTCTCACAGGACAGGGGCGGCTACACCTTC
TRBJ2-1	TRBV19	11	-	-	CASKGVNEQFF	TGTGCCAGTAAGGGGGTTAATGAGCAGTTCTTC
TRBJ2-2	TRBV10-1	14	once	-	CASSPGASTGELFF	TGCGCCAGCAGTCCAGGGGCAAGCACCGGGGAGCTGTTTTTT
TRBJ1-2	TRBV6-5	13	-	-	CASSLDLNYGYTF	TGTGCCAGCAGTCTAGACCTGAACTATGGCTACACCTTC
TRBJ2-1	TRBV25-1	16	few	TRBD2	CASSERETSGRDEQFF	TGTGCCAGCAGTGAACGAGAGACTAGCGGGAGGGATGAGCAGTTCTTC
TRBJ1-2	TRBV19	15	few	-	CASSMTLRGLDGYTF	TGTGCCAGTAGTATGACCCTAAGGGGTCTCGATGGCTACACCTTC
TRBJ1-2	TRBV7-6	16	-	-	CASSLGSTELIYGYTF	TGTGCCAGCAGCTTAGGAAGTACGGAGCTAATCTATGGCTACACCTTC
TRBJ2-3	TRBV7-3	16	few	TRBD2	CASSSGGAGAIDTQYF	TGTGCCAGCAGCTCTGGGGGAGCGGGAGCTATAGATACGCAGTATTTT
TRBJ2-3	TRBV18	15	-	TRBD2	CASSPGLAGTDTQYF	TGTGCCAGCTCACCAGGGCTAGCGGGAACAGATACGCAGTATTTT
TRBJ2-1	TRBV14	14	-	-	CASSGVVRYNEQFF	TGTGCCAGCTCGGGAGTTGTAAGGTACAATGAGCAGTTCTTC
TRBJ2-1	TRBV11-2	12	-	-	CASSRTGLEQFF	TGTGCCAGCAGCCGGACGGGACTTGAGCAGTTCTTC
TRBJ2-7	TRBV5-6	13	once	-	CASSHYSRTEQYF	TGTGCCAGCAGCCACTATTCGCGCACCGAGCAGTACTTC
TRBJ2-1	TRBV29-1	14	few	-	CSVDPRHLNNEQFF	TGCAGCGTTGACCCCCGACACCTCAACAATGAGCAGTTCTTC
TRBJ2-7	TRBV29-1	12	-	-	CSVEGQVHEQYF	TGCAGCGTTGAAGGTCAGGTCCACGAGCAGTACTTC
TRBJ1-5	TRBV30	14	-	-	CAWRGGNSNQPQHF	TGTGCCTGGAGGGGAGGGAATAGCAATCAGCCCCAGCATTTT
TRBJ2-1	TRBV19	15	-	-	CASSIRTASYNEQFF	TGTGCCAGTAGTATAAGGACAGCCTCCTACAATGAGCAGTTCTTC
TRBJ2-1	TRBV9	15	-	-	CASSVGQGGYNEQFF	TGTGCCAGCAGCGTAGGCCAGGGGGGATACAATGAGCAGTTCTTC
TRBJ2-7	TRBV5-5	15	-	TRBD2	CASSLGPSGSGEQYF	TGTGCCAGCAGCTTGGGGCCTAGCGGGAGCGGCGAGCAGTACTTC
TRBJ1-2	TRBV29-1	13	-	-	CSVSRGQGYGYTF	TGCAGCGTTTCGCGGGGGCAAGGTTATGGCTACACCTTC